This T cell receptor (beta chain) was retrieved from a study of radiation and T cells in renal cell carcinoma. Time point in this sample: baseline pretreatment blood. Treatment in this sample: 15 Gy SBRT to primary tumor, nephrectomy 4 weeks later. The CDR3 extends over 13 amino acids. The germline gives CDR1 SQVTM, CDR2 ANQGSEA. V lost 8 bases, J lost 3 bases, and 15 bases lay in between. Method: immunoSEQ multiplex PCR; TCRdb's copy keeps in-frame clones and lacks some. The sample has 140,000 to 150,000 clones, roughly nine tenths seen once; the top ten hold around 4.4%. Here the sequenced sample was blood, taken from a patient whose treatment included radiotherapy and nephrectomy. This clonotype was obtained from a woman in her seventies with renal cell carcinoma. The chain employs TRBV29-1 and TRBJ2-3; the D call may be TRBD1 or TRBD2 (6 bases each). CDR3 sequence: CSTGGARTDTQYF. CDR3 in DNA: TGCAGCACCGGGGGCGCGAGGACAGATACGCAGTATTTT.